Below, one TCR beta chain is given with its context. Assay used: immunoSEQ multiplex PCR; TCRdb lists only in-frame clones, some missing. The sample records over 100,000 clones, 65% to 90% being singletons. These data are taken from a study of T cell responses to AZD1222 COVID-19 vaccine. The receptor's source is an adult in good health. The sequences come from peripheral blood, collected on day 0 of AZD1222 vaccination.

The CDR3 bases are TGTGCCAGCAGCTTATCAGGTACTGAAGCTTTCTTT. Amino acids: CASSLSGTEAFF. The rearrangement uses TRBV11-3 and TRBJ1-1, with no clear D. CDR1 and CDR2 from the germline V gene are SGHNT and YENEEA. Between the trimmed V and J ends, which lost 2 bases and 5 bases, there was a span of 6 bases. This CDR3 is built from 12 residues.